Following are 32 T cell receptor beta chains from one sample sequenced in a study of blood T cell repertoires in COVID-19. TCRdb's table, derived via immunoSEQ multiplex PCR, lists solely in-frame clones and lacks some. The repertoire holds about 210,000 clones, with about four fifths as singletons. Material for sequencing was peripheral blood. The source of these receptors is a woman aged 40 to 50 with active or convalescent COVID-19.

This clone has only one observation. The rearrangement uses TRBV28 and TRBJ2-1; the D gene is possibly TRBD2 (5 bases). CDR3 size: 14 residues. The V and J ends lost 2 bases and 7 bases respectively, with 12 bases between them. Germline loops: CDR1 MDHEN, CDR2 SYDVKM. The chain's CDR3 is CASSLIARLNEQFF. CDR3 in DNA: TGTGCCAGCAGTTTAATAGCGCGGCTTAATGAGCAGTTCTTC.

Only one count was recorded for this clone. The V and J genes are TRBV15 and TRBJ2-7; 12 nucleotides match TRBD2. The CDR3 is made up of 16 amino acids. The V gene's germline CDR1 is LNHNV and CDR2 YYDKDF (reference sequence). V was clipped by 1 base and J by 1 base; unmatched bases: 2. The CDR3 sequence: CATSRGLAGESYEQYF. The CDR3 nucleotides read TGTGCCACCAGCAGAGGACTAGCGGGGGAGTCCTACGAGCAGTACTTC.

This sequence joins TRBV30 and TRBJ1-5; unclear D gene. The CDR3 runs 14 residues. Germline loops: CDR1 GTSNPN, CDR2 SVGIG (reference sequence). V lost 3 bases and J 0 bases, leaving 9 bases between the germline ends. The CDR3 bases are TGTGCCTGGAGCGACACACTTAGCAATCAGCCCCAGCATTTT. Translation: CAWSDTLSNQPQHF.

V is TRBV5-1 and J is TRBJ2-3; TRBD2 matches at 7 bases. The CDR3 sequence is 14 residues long. The junction had 3 bases not matched to a gene; V was cut back by 0 bases and J by 5 bases. CDR1 is SGHRS and CDR2 is YFSETQ in the germline V gene. CDR3: CASSLVGEGDTQYF. In DNA form, the CDR3 reads TGCGCCAGCAGCTTGGTAGGGGAGGGAGATACGCAGTATTTT.

V and J are TRBV6-5 and TRBJ2-1; TRBD1 is a possible D gene (6 bases). The CDR3 totals 15 residues. V gave up 7 bases and J gave up 4 bases, with 17 bases separating them. Germline V lookup: CDR1 MNHEY, CDR2 SVGAGI. The CDR3 region has the DNA TGTGCCAGCATTATGGACAGTAAGAGATACAATGAGCAGTTCTTC. It encodes CASIMDSKRYNEQFF.

The chain employs TRBV18 and TRBJ1-2; D gene uncertain. V lost 0 bases and J 2 bases, leaving 10 bases between the germline ends. Per germline, CDR1 KGHSH and CDR2 LQKENI. The CDR3 runs 15 residues. CDR3 bases: TGTGCCAGCTCACCACCGTACGGGTCCAACTATGGCTACACCTTC. Translating it yields CASSPPYGSNYGYTF.

The chain is built from TRBV24-1 and TRBJ2-3, with D perhaps matching TRBD2 (6 bases). Germline CDR1 is KGHDR and CDR2 is SFDVKD. The germline V and J ends were trimmed by 3 bases and 0 bases, with 15 bases remaining between them. CDR3 length: 17 residues. CDR3 sequence (DNA): TGTGCCACCAGTGATCCACCCGGGAGCCATAGCACAGATACGCAGTATTTT. Translating it yields CATSDPPGSHSTDTQYF.

This clone has just a few counts. J is TRBJ2-7 and V is TRBV6-6; D is undetermined. Trimming pared 6 bases from V and 5 bases from J, leaving 11 bases between. Germline V gene sequence: CDR1 MNHNY, CDR2 SVGAGI (reference sequence). This CDR3 spans 12 amino acids. CDR3 amino acids: CASSPRRDEQYF. The CDR3 DNA sequence: TGTGCCAGCAGCCCCCGCCGGGACGAGCAGTACTTC.

In DNA form, the CDR3 reads TGTGCCAGCAGCCAAGATCTGGCAGGGGCCTATGGCTACACCTTC. It is translated as CASSQDLAGAYGYTF. J is TRBJ1-2 and V is TRBV3-1 (or the pseudogene TRBV3-2); possible D gene TRBD1, 6 bases. Looked up from germline, CDR1 is LGHDT and CDR2 is YNNKEL (reference sequence). The ends were cut back, 0 bases at V and 4 bases at J, with 12 bases in the middle. The length of the CDR3 is 15 residues.

The gene calls are TRBV5-6 and TRBJ1-6; weak D call: TRBD1 (5 bases). Germline loops: CDR1 SGHDT, CDR2 YYEEEE. The CDR3 runs to 14 residues. Between the trimmed V and J ends, which lost 4 bases and 14 bases, there was a span of 19 bases. The CDR3 protein is CASSTGAGRGALHF. The CDR3 nucleotides are TGTGCCAGCAGCACTGGGGCAGGTCGCGGGGCCCTCCACTTT.

This clone was observed a handful of times. The rearrangement links TRBV19 to TRBJ1-1; D is undetermined. The length of the CDR3 is 17 residues. The germline V gene has CDR1 LNHDA and CDR2 SQIVND (reference sequence). Deletions cut 9 bases from V and 0 bases from J, with 23 bases between. The DNA for the CDR3 is TGTGCCAGCGGGATAGGCGGGATAATAAACATGAACACTGAAGCTTTCTTT. It specifies CASGIGGIINMNTEAFF.

DNA of the CDR3: TGTGCCAGCAGCCGACAGTTGTGGGTAATGGAAAAACTGTTTTTT. Protein sequence: CASSRQLWVMEKLFF. V is TRBV5-5 and J is TRBJ1-4; a weak D match, TRBD1 (5 bases). Per the germline V gene, CDR1 is SGHKS and CDR2 is YYEKEE (reference sequence). V was pared by 4 bases and J by 8 bases, with 18 bases between. The CDR3 is 15 amino acids.

This clone is a singleton in its sample. The CDR3 spells CASSPSPTLTGELFF. In DNA form, the CDR3 reads TGTGCCAGCAGCCCCAGCCCGACACTCACCGGGGAGCTGTTTTTT. V gene TRBV7-2 combines with J gene TRBJ2-2; no reliable D call. With 5 bases removed from V and 4 bases from J, the gap between germline ends came to 14 bases. Germline CDR1 and CDR2: SGHTA and FQGNSA. CDR3 length equals 15 residues.

The chain joins TRBV7-9 to TRBJ1-1, with 7 bases matching TRBD1. The germline V gene encodes CDR1 SEHNR and CDR2 FQNEAQ (reference sequence). This CDR3 region has 13 residues. The ends lost 8 bases at V and 2 bases at J; junction bases unmatched: 5. CDR3 in DNA: TGTGCCAGCCATGGGACAGTAAACACTGAAGCTTTCTTT. This encodes CASHGTVNTEAFF. Variable domain in full (rest from reference TRBV7-9 and TRBJ1-1): DTGVSQNPRHKITKRGQNVTFRCDPISEHNRLYWYRQTLGQGPEFLTYFQNEAQLEKSRLLSDRFSAERPKGSFSTLEIQRTEQGDSAMYLCASHGTVNTEAFFGQGTRLTVV.

The V and J genes are TRBV7-2 and TRBJ1-1; weak D call: TRBD1 (5 bases). The germline CDR1 and CDR2 sequences are SGHTA and FQGNSA. V lost 2 bases and J lost 0, with 7 bases in between. This CDR3 comprises 14 residues. CDR3 protein: CASSLQGLNTEAFF. The CDR3, as DNA: TGTGCCAGCAGCTTACAGGGCCTGAACACTGAAGCTTTCTTT.

J is TRBJ2-4 and V is TRBV4-3; tentative D call: TRBD2 (5 bases). CDR3 length equals 15 residues. The V end was cut by 3 bases, the J end by 6 bases, with 15 bases between. Germline-derived CDR1 and CDR2 are LGHNA and YSLEER. The CDR3 sequence is CASSQRGLGGNIQYF. CDR3 DNA: TGCGCCAGCAGCCAGCGTGGACTCGGAGGAAACATTCAGTACTTC.

On this clone: Additional DNA sequences in this sample encode the identical CDR3. The V call is TRBV9, the J call TRBJ2-2; no firm D call. V was pared by 0 bases and J by 5 bases, with 2 bases between. CDR1 and CDR2 from the germline V gene are SGDLS and YYNGEE. This CDR3 spans 12 amino acids. The CDR3 is CASSVATGELFF. In DNA, the CDR3 is TGTGCCAGCAGCGTAGCAACCGGGGAGCTGTTTTTT. Variable domain in full (rest from reference TRBV9 and TRBJ2-2): DSGVTQTPKHLITATGQRVTLRCSPRSGDLSVYWYQQSLDQGLQFLIQYYNGEERAKGNILERFSAQQFPDLHSELNLSSLELGDSALYFCASSVATGELFFGEGSRLTVL.

In regard to this clone: One end of the junction fails to match germline, which may point to a read error. V gene TRBV14 combines with J gene TRBJ1-4; 9 bases match TRBD1. Germline V gene data show CDR1 as SGHDN and CDR2 as FVKESK. This CDR3 has 15 amino acids. CDR3 residues: CASRQGTGLSEKLFF. CDR3 sequence (DNA): TGTGCCAGCAGGCAAGGGACAGGGTTGAGTGAAAAACTGTTTTTT. Full variable domain (rest looked up from reference TRBV14 and TRBJ1-4): EAGVTQFPSHSVIEKGQTVTLRCDPISGHDNLYWYRRVMGKEIKFLLHFVKESKQDESGMPNNRFLAERTGGTYSTLKVQPAELEDSGVYFCASRQGTGLSEKLFFGSGTQLSVL.

On this clone itself: Other DNA sequences in the same sample also yield this CDR3. The CDR3 nucleotides are TGTGCCTGGAGTGTACGGGGATTTCCTGGAAACACCATATATTTT. Protein sequence: CAWSVRGFPGNTIYF. J is TRBJ1-3 and V is TRBV30, with D unresolved. The CDR3 covers 15 residues. In germline, CDR1 is GTSNPN, CDR2 SVGIG (reference sequence). V gave up 0 bases and J gave up 2 bases, with 11 bases separating them. The full variable domain, its missing parts supplied by reference TRBV30 and TRBJ1-3, is SQTIHQWPATLVQPVGSPLSLECTVEGTSNPNLYWYRQAAGRGLQLLFYSVGIGQISSEVPQNLSASRPQDRQFILSSKKLLLSDSGFYLCAWSVRGFPGNTIYFGEGSWLTVV.

The chain joins TRBV19 to TRBJ2-6; TRBD1 is a possible D gene (6 bases). Germline lookup yields CDR1 LNHDA and CDR2 SQIVND (reference sequence). Trimming stripped 2 bases from V and 1 base from J, with 15 bases between. The CDR3 runs to 18 residues. CDR3 nucleotides: TGTGCCAGTAGTATACTCAGGGGCCCTGTTTCTGGGGCCAACGTCCTGACTTTC. Its translation: CASSILRGPVSGANVLTF.

V is TRBV12-5 and J is TRBJ2-1; 10 nucleotides match TRBD2. This CDR3 is 14 amino acids long. V trimming: 2 bases; J trimming: 8 bases; junction bases outside the gene matches: 3. Looked up from germline, CDR1 is LGHNT and CDR2 is FRNRAP. CDR3 sequence reads: CASGLPGLAYEQFF. The CDR3 DNA is TGTGCTAGTGGTTTGCCGGGACTAGCGTATGAGCAGTTCTTC.

The CDR3 loop is CASRTGRSPLHF. As DNA, the CDR3 is TGTGCCAGCAGGACAGGGCGTTCACCCCTCCACTTT. The V call is TRBV12-3 or TRBV12-4, the J call TRBJ1-6, with 7 positions matching TRBD1. V lost 6 bases and J lost 9; bases outside the gene matches: 2. This CDR3 has 12 amino acids.

This clone was detected only once. The chain employs TRBV30 and TRBJ1-2; D unclear. Germline loops: CDR1 GTSNPN, CDR2 SVGIG (reference sequence). The CDR3 contains 13 residues. V shed 0 bases and J shed 3 bases, with 8 bases lying between them. The CDR3 bases are TGTGCCTGGAGTGTGGTGTCGGACTATGGCTACACCTTC. It yields the protein CAWSVVSDYGYTF.

The genes are TRBV18 and TRBJ1-3; 8 bases match TRBD1. The CDR3 has 18 amino acids. V was clipped by 2 bases and J by 2 bases; unmatched bases: 11. Germline CDR1 reads KGHSH; CDR2 reads LQKENI. CDR3 bases: TGTGCCAGCTCACCAAGTTTATCCCCGACAGGGGCTGGAAACACCATATATTTT. It specifies CASSPSLSPTGAGNTIYF.

The gene calls are TRBV4-3 and TRBJ2-7; D not certain. The CDR3 totals 14 residues. Germline CDR1 LGHNA, CDR2 YSLEER. V was clipped by 2 bases and J by 1 base, with 9 bases between them. Here the CDR3 reads CASSQSALSYEQYF. DNA of the CDR3: TGCGCCAGCAGCCAAAGCGCGCTTTCCTACGAGCAGTACTTC.

The gene calls are TRBV25-1 and TRBJ1-5; D gene ambiguous. The CDR3 totals 17 residues. The ends were cut back, 3 bases at V and 0 bases at J, with 15 bases in the middle. Per germline, CDR1 MGHDK and CDR2 SYGVNS. CDR3 coding DNA: TGTGCCAGCAGTGATTCAGGCAGCCTGACTAGCAATCAGCCCCAGCATTTT. As protein: CASSDSGSLTSNQPQHF.

This rearrangement joins TRBV21-1 to TRBJ2-1; the table's D call, TRBD2, has no DNA check behind it. TRBV21-1 is labeled a pseudogene. This CDR3 has 19 amino acids. The CDR3 region has the DNA TGTGCCAGCAGCAAAAACGGGGGTGGGACTAGCGGGAGGGACAATGAGCAGTTCTTC. Its translation is CASSKNGGGTSGRDNEQFF.

J is TRBJ1-1 and V is TRBV10-3, with TRBD1 matching over 9 bases. CDR3 size: 15 residues. Trimming at V came to 6 bases and at J to 1 base, leaving 6 bases not matched to a gene. Germline CDR1 reads ENHRY; CDR2 reads SYGVKD. CDR3 protein: CAISLGTGRNTEAFF. The CDR3 nucleotides read TGTGCCATCAGCCTCGGGACAGGGAGGAACACTGAAGCTTTCTTT.

This clone occurred a few times. J is TRBJ2-1 and V is TRBV28; 10 nucleotides align to TRBD2. This CDR3 spans 15 amino acids. From germline, CDR1 is MDHEN and CDR2 SYDVKM. The V segment lost 2 bases and the J segment 2 bases; nucleotides outside the gene matches: 0. The CDR3 bases are TGTGCCAGCAGTTTAACTAGCGGGGCCTACAATGAGCAGTTCTTC. The encoded protein is CASSLTSGAYNEQFF.

The J gene is TRBJ2-3, the V gene TRBV27, with 7 bases that match TRBD2. The CDR3 covers 18 residues. V shed 6 bases, J shed 0 bases, and the junction held 15 bases outside the gene matches. Germline V gene lookup returns CDR1 MNHEY and CDR2 SMNVEV (reference sequence). The CDR3 DNA reads TGTGCCAGCAGCCGTGTTAAGGTGGGGGGGACTAGCACAGATACGCAGTATTTT. Protein sequence: CASSRVKVGGTSTDTQYF.

This chain joins TRBV11-3 and TRBJ1-2; D gene unclear. From germline, CDR1 is SGHNT and CDR2 YENEEA. The V and J ends lost 5 bases and 7 bases respectively, with 11 bases between them. There are 12 residues in the CDR3. The DNA for the CDR3 is TGTGCCAGCAGCGCAAGCGGCTCTGGCTACACCTTC. It translates to CASSASGSGYTF.

The chain joins TRBV7-9 to TRBJ2-7; D is ambiguous. CDR3 size: 11 residues. Per germline, CDR1 SEHNR and CDR2 FQNEAQ (reference sequence). The germline V and J ends were trimmed by 5 bases and 6 bases, with 8 bases remaining between them. CDR3: CASSNPGEQYF. As DNA, the CDR3 is TGTGCCAGCAGCAATCCCGGCGAGCAGTACTTC.